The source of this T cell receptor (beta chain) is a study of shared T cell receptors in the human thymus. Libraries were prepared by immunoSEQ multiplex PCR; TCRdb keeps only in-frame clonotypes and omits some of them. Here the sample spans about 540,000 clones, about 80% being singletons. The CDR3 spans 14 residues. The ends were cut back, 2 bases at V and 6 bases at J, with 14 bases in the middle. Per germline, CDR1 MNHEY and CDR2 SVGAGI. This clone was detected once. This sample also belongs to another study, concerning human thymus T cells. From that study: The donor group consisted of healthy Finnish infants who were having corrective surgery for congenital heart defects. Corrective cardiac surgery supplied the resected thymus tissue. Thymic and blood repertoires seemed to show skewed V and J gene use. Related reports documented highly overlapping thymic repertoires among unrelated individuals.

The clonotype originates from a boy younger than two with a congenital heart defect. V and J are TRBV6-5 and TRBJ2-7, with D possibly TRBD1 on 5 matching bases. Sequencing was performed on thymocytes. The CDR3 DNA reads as TGTGCCAGCAGTTACGACAGCCTTACCTTCGAGCAGTACTTC. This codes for CASSYDSLTFEQYF.